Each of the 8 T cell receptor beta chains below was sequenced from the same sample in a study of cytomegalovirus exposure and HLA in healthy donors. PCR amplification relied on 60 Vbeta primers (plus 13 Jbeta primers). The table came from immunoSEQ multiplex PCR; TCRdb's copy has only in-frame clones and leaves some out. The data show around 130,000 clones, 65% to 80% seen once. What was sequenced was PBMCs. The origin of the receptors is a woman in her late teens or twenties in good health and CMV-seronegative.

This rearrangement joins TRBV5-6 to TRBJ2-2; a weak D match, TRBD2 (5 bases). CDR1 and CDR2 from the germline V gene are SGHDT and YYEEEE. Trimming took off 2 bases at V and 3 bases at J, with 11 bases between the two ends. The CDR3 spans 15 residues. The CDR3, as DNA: TGTGCCAGCAGCTTATCGGGGTTGTACACCGGGGAGCTGTTTTTT. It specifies CASSLSGLYTGELFF.

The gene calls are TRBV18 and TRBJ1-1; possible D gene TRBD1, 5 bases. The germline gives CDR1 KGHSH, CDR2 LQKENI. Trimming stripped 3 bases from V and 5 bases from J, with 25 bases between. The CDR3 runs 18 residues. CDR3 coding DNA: TGTGCCAGCTCACCGGTCCCGGCTGGCAGGGCTGGGGAAACTGAAGCTTTCTTT. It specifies CASSPVPAGRAGETEAFF.

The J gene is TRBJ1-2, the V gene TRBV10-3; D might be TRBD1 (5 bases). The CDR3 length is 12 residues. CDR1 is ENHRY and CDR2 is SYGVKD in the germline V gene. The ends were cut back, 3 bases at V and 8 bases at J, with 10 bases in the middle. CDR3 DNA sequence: TGTGCCATCAGTGATGTGACAGTAGGCTACACCTTC. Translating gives CAISDVTVGYTF.

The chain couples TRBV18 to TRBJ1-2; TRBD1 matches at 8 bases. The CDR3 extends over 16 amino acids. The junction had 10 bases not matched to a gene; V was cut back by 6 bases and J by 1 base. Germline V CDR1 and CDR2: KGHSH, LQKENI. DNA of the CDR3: TGTGCCAGCTCTCCTTCGACAGGGGCCCTTAACTATGGCTACACCTTC. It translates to CASSPSTGALNYGYTF.

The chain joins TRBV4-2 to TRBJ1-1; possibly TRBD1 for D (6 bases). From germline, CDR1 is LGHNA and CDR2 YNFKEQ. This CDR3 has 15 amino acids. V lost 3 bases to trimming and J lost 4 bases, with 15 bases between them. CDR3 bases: TGTGCCAGCAGCCAGAGACTACAGGGCGGCACTGAAGCTTTCTTT. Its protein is CASSQRLQGGTEAFF.

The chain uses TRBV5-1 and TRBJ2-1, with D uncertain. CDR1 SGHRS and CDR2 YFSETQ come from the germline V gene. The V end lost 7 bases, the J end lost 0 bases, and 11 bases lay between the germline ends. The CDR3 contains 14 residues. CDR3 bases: TGCGCCAGCCTCCTCAGTCCCTCCTACAATGAGCAGTTCTTC. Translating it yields CASLLSPSYNEQFF. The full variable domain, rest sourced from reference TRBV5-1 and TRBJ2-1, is KAGVTQTPRYLIKTRGQQVTLSCSPISGHRSVSWYQQTPGQGLQFLFEYFSETQRNKGNFPGRFSGRQFSNSRSEMNVSTLELGDSALYLCASLLSPSYNEQFFGPGTRLTVL.

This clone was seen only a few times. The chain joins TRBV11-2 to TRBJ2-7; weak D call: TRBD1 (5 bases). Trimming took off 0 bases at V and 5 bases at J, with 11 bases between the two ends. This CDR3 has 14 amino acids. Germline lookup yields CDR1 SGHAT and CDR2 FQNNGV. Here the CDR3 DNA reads TGTGCCAGCAGCTTAGACGGGCAGGGTGACGAGCAGTACTTC. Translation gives CASSLDGQGDEQYF.

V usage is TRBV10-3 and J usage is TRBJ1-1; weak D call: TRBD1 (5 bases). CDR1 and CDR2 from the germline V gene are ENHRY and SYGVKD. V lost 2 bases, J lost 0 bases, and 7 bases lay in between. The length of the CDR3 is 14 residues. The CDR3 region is CAISETTVNTEAFF. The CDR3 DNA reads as TGTGCCATCAGTGAGACGACAGTGAACACTGAAGCTTTCTTT.